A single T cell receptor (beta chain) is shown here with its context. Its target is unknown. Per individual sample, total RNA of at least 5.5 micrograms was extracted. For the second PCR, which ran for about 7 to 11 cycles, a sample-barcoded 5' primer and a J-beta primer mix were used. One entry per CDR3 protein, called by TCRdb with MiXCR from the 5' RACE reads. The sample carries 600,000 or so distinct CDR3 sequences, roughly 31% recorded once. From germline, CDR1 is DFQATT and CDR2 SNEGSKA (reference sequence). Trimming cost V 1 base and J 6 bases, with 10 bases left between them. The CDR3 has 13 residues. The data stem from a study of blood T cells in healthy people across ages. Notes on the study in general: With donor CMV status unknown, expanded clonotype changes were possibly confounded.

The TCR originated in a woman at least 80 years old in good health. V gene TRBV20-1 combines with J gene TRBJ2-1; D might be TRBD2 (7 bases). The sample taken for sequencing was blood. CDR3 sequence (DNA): TGCAGTGCTAGAGTTGCGGGGGCCAATGAGCAGTTCTTC. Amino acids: CSARVAGANEQFF.